Listed below are T cell receptor beta chains from one sample, sequenced in a study of shared clonotypes between healthy human individuals. Clones were read by immunoSEQ multiplex PCR, and TCRdb kept only the in-frame ones, dropping some. The sample shows some 2,500,000 clones, roughly 90% of them seen only once. The specimen sequenced was naive CD4+ T cells from PBMCs. Every receptor here comes from a man aged 18-30 years in good health. Some clones in this sample may be carry-over from other donors' samples. CDR3s include the opening cysteine and the closing phenylalanine or tryptophan. Each record gives: D gene, J gene, CDR3 length, clone size, V gene, CDR3 protein, CDR3 DNA. A D gene is named only where the DNA matches it firmly. Part of the rows lack a size; the others show once, few, many or a class for expanded clones.

-,TRBJ2-3,17,-,TRBV28,CASAGAGKGANTDTQYF,TGTGCCAGTGCAGGGGCGGGAAAAGGGGCGAACACAGATACGCAGTATTTT
-,TRBJ1-4,16,-,TRBV28,CASSLRVGATNEKLFF,TGTGCCAGCAGTTTACGGGTTGGGGCAACTAATGAAAAACTGTTTTTT
TRBD2,TRBJ2-1,13,-,TRBV30,CAWRGLADNEQFF,TGTGCCTGGAGGGGACTAGCGGACAATGAGCAGTTCTTC
TRBD2,TRBJ2-1,15,-,TRBV10-3,CAISSREGGQREQFF,TGTGCCATCAGTTCGCGGGAGGGCGGTCAAAGAGAGCAGTTCTTC
-,TRBJ2-1,14,-,TRBV5-1,CASSLLAVGHEQFF,TGCGCCAGCAGCTTACTTGCGGTGGGCCATGAGCAGTTCTTC
TRBD2,TRBJ2-7,15,-,TRBV19,CASSFSGSMSYEQYF,TGTGCCAGTAGTTTCAGCGGGAGCATGTCCTACGAGCAGTACTTC
TRBD2,TRBJ2-3,16,-,TRBV11-2,CASSSGTSGITDTQYF,TGTGCCAGCAGCTCCGGGACTAGCGGCATCACAGATACGCAGTATTTT
-,TRBJ2-3,15,-,TRBV7-2,CASSLVGTTTDTQYF,TGTGCCAGCAGCTTAGTGGGGACCACCACAGATACGCAGTATTTT
-,TRBJ2-1,12,once,TRBV29-1,CSHRKLVDEQFF,TGCAGCCATCGCAAGTTGGTCGATGAGCAGTTCTTC
-,TRBJ2-5,14,-,TRBV9,CASSPGPYQETQYF,TGTGCCAGCAGCCCTGGACCCTATCAAGAGACCCAGTACTTC
-,TRBJ1-2,13,once,TRBV7-8,CASSLEDRFGYTF,TGTGCCAGCAGCTTAGAAGACAGATTTGGCTACACCTTC
-,TRBJ2-1,15,few,TRBV5-1,CASSLDGSSYNEQFF,TGCGCCAGCAGCTTGGACGGGAGCTCCTACAATGAGCAGTTCTTC
TRBD2,TRBJ2-5,14,once,TRBV7-6,CASSLGLAEETQYF,TGTGCCAGCAGCTTGGGACTAGCAGAAGAGACCCAGTACTTC
-,TRBJ1-1,14,-,TRBV28,CASSYGTHGPRTSF,TGTGCCAGCAGCTACGGGACCCACGGCCCAAGGACCTCCTTT
-,TRBJ2-5,13,-,TRBV5-1,CASSWTPPETQYF,TGCGCCAGCAGTTGGACTCCCCCAGAGACCCAGTACTTC
-,TRBJ2-1,11,-,TRBV30,CAWSGSDEQFF,TGTGCCTGGAGTGGGTCGGATGAGCAGTTCTTC
-,TRBJ2-2,12,-,TRBV6-6,CASSYDSGELFF,TGTGCCAGCAGTTACGACTCCGGGGAGCTGTTTTTT
-,TRBJ2-7,15,-,TRBV6-5,CASSLDPPSSYEQYF,TGTGCCAGCAGTTTAGACCCTCCGAGCTCCTACGAGCAGTACTTC
-,TRBJ2-3,16,-,TRBV11-2,CASSPLGSGSTDTQYF,TGTGCCAGCAGCCCCCTCGGTAGCGGTAGCACAGATACGCAGTATTTT
-,TRBJ2-5,13,-,TRBV5-4,CASSGRGGETQYF,TGTGCCAGCAGCGGCAGGGGAGGGGAGACCCAGTACTTC
-,TRBJ1-1,13,-,TRBV6-1,CASSDNGAAEAFF,TGTGCCAGCAGTGACAATGGGGCGGCTGAAGCTTTCTTT
-,TRBJ1-1,13,-,TRBV7-9,CAGTLGRETEAFF,TGTGCCGGGACACTAGGGAGAGAAACCGAAGCTTTCTTT
TRBD2,TRBJ2-1,16,-,TRBV19,CASTVLAGVGSNEQFF,TGTGCCAGTACAGTACTAGCGGGAGTGGGGTCTAATGAGCAGTTCTTC
TRBD1,TRBJ2-5,14,-,TRBV4-1,CASSQINRGETQYF,TGCGCCAGCAGCCAAATTAACAGGGGCGAGACCCAGTACTTC
TRBD1,TRBJ1-1,16,-,TRBV6-5,CASSYAGQALNTEAFF,TGTGCCAGCAGTTACGCTGGACAGGCTTTGAACACTGAAGCTTTCTTT
TRBD1,TRBJ2-1,16,-,TRBV6-1,CASSEPGQGAYNEQFF,TGTGCCAGCAGTGAACCGGGACAGGGGGCCTACAATGAGCAGTTCTTC
TRBD1,TRBJ2-2,15,-,TRBV7-6,CASSATGGIERELFF,TGTGCCAGCAGCGCAACAGGGGGAATAGAGCGGGAGCTGTTTTTT
TRBD2,TRBJ2-2,16,-,TRBV12-5,CASGLLIAGVAGELFF,TGTGCTAGTGGTTTGCTGATAGCGGGAGTAGCCGGGGAGCTGTTTTTT
TRBD2,TRBJ2-7,14,few,TRBV6-5,CASTRTSGIYEQYF,TGTGCCAGCACCCGGACTAGCGGGATCTACGAGCAGTACTTC
-,TRBJ2-7,11,-,TRBV20-1,CSASNRDEQYF,TGCAGTGCTAGTAACAGGGACGAGCAGTACTTC
-,TRBJ1-2,13,-,TRBV6-1,CASSQTNLYGYTF,TGTGCCAGCAGTCAGACCAACCTCTATGGCTACACCTTC
TRBD2,TRBJ2-1,14,-,TRBV6-5,CASSYTSGRNEQFF,TGTGCCAGCAGTTACACTAGCGGGAGAAATGAGCAGTTCTTC
-,TRBJ2-7,12,-,TRBV27,CASSQNPYEQYF,TGTGCCAGCAGTCAAAACCCATACGAGCAGTACTTC
TRBD2,TRBJ2-7,15,-,TRBV7-2,CASNPGTGGSYEQYF,TGTGCCAGCAACCCTGGGACGGGAGGCTCCTACGAGCAGTACTTC
-,TRBJ2-7,14,-,TRBV7-3,CASSFLRESDEQYF,TGTGCCAGCAGCTTTCTGCGGGAAAGCGACGAGCAGTACTTC
-,TRBJ2-1,13,once,TRBV10-3,CAIGSGIYNEQFF,TGTGCCATCGGTAGCGGAATCTACAATGAGCAGTTCTTC
TRBD1,TRBJ2-5,13,-,TRBV28,CASRRGLQETQYF,TGTGCCAGCAGAAGGGGGCTCCAAGAGACCCAGTACTTC
TRBD2,TRBJ2-2,17,once,TRBV7-9,CASSLARGTTNTGELFF,TGTGCCAGCAGCTTAGCGCGGGGGACCACGAACACCGGGGAGCTGTTTTTT
-,TRBJ1-2,13,-,TRBV28,CASSRTGIYGYTF,TGTGCCAGCAGTCGTACAGGAATCTATGGCTACACCTTC
TRBD2,TRBJ2-3,16,-,TRBV28,CASTPSPGAGTDTQYF,TGTGCCAGCACCCCAAGTCCGGGAGCGGGGACAGATACGCAGTATTTT
-,TRBJ1-2,16,-,TRBV7-8,CASSLVDARVNYGYTF,TGTGCCAGCAGCTTGGTGGACGCCAGGGTAAACTATGGCTACACCTTC